The 25 T cell receptor beta chains given below trace back to one sample, sequenced in a study of T-cell reconstitution after alpha-beta-depleted transplantation in children. Unique molecular identifiers were built into the TCRbeta library. TCRdb analysed the PCR reads with MiXCR anew, one entry per CDR3 protein. The data hold some 80,000 distinct CDR3 sequences, with 15% to 20% observed a single time. The sample was PBMCs, mostly from graft donor cells, taken 360 days after TCRalphabeta/CD19-depleted stem cell transplant. These receptors were collected from a male patient between 2 and 9 years old who had a stem cell transplant for acute lymphoblastic leukemia, so the T cells may come from the graft donor.

The chain recombines TRBV24-1 with TRBJ2-1; tentative D call: TRBD1 (6 bases). The CDR3 has 14 amino acids. Germline CDR1 KGHDR, CDR2 SFDVKD. The V gene lost 2 bases and the J gene lost 6 bases, with 10 bases spanning the gap. This chain's CDR3 is CATSDSARGNEQFF. DNA for the CDR3: TGTGCCACCAGTGATTCGGCCAGGGGCAATGAGCAGTTCTTC.

The V gene is TRBV19, the J gene TRBJ1-3; 7 nucleotides line up with TRBD1. The ends lost 4 bases at V and 4 bases at J; junction bases unmatched: 4. This CDR3 comprises 14 residues. Germline CDR1 LNHDA, CDR2 SQIVND (reference sequence). CDR3 DNA: TGTGCCAGTAGTACCGGGACAGCCGGAAACACCATATATTTT. Translation gives CASSTGTAGNTIYF.

The V and J genes are TRBV11-1 and TRBJ2-7, with 7 bases lining up with TRBD2. This CDR3 spans 12 amino acids. Germline V gene data show CDR1 as SGHAT and CDR2 as FQDESV (reference sequence). J gave up 4 bases and V 5 bases, and 2 bases lay outside the gene matches. The CDR3 nucleotides read TGTGCCAGCAGCAAAGCGGGGTACGAGCAGTACTTC. It yields the protein CASSKAGYEQYF.

The chain joins TRBV11-2 to TRBJ2-4; 8 bases are shared with TRBD2. The CDR3 extends over 15 amino acids. Germline values: CDR1 SGHAT, CDR2 FQNNGV. V trimming: 1 base; J trimming: 2 bases; junction bases outside the gene matches: 1. CDR3 coding DNA: TGTGCCAGCAGCTTAGGCGGGAGGACCAAAAACATTCAGTACTTC. Protein sequence: CASSLGGRTKNIQYF. The full variable domain, its missing parts supplied by reference TRBV11-2 and TRBJ2-4, is EAGVAQSPRYKIIEKRQSVAFWCNPISGHATLYWYQQILGQGPKLLIQFQNNGVVDDSQLPKDRFSAERLKGVDSTLKIQPAKLEDSAVYLCASSLGGRTKNIQYFGAGTRLSVL.

The genes are TRBV12-3 or TRBV12-4 and TRBJ2-7; D possibly corresponds to TRBD1 (5 bases). V was trimmed by 5 bases and J by 1 base, leaving 21 bases between them. The CDR3 loop spans 17 amino acids. In DNA, the CDR3 is TGTGCCAGCAGTACCCGAAAAATCTGGACAAGTTCCTACGAGCAGTACTTC. This codes for CASSTRKIWTSSYEQYF.

The gene calls are TRBV6-5 and TRBJ2-1, with no clear D. From germline, CDR1 is MNHEY and CDR2 SVGAGI. The CDR3 extends over 11 amino acids. V lost 2 bases and J lost 7, with 3 bases in between. CDR3 DNA: TGTGCCAGCAGTTACAGGAATGAGCAGTTCTTC. As protein: CASSYRNEQFF.

This clonotype was found a few times. The chain carries TRBV4-2 and TRBJ2-2; 14 bases align to TRBD2. J lost 6 bases, V lost 4 bases, and 10 bases had no gene match. CDR1 LGHNA and CDR2 YNFKEQ come from the germline V gene. The CDR3 loop spans 18 amino acids. The CDR3 reads CASSPLGGLAGVAGELFF. The CDR3 coding sequence is TGTGCCAGCAGCCCTCTAGGGGGACTAGCGGGAGTTGCCGGGGAGCTGTTTTTT.

This CDR3 reads CSARGRGFYNEQFF. The CDR3 DNA is TGCAGTGCTAGAGGTCGGGGATTCTACAATGAGCAGTTCTTC. The chain couples TRBV20-1 to TRBJ2-1; weak D call: TRBD2 (5 bases). The germline V gene has CDR1 DFQATT and CDR2 SNEGSKA (reference sequence). The CDR3 is 14 residues long. V lost 1 base, J lost 3 bases, and 10 bases lay in between.

This clonotype has more than one count but fewer than ten. CDR3: CASSFSGTDTQYF. DNA for the CDR3: TGTGCCAGCAGTTTTAGCGGCACAGATACGCAGTATTTT. The chain combines TRBV27 with TRBJ2-3, with TRBD2 as a possible D gene (5 bases). This CDR3 comprises 13 residues. Germline assignment: CDR1 MNHEY and CDR2 SMNVEV (reference sequence). Trimming stripped 3 bases from V and 1 base from J, with 5 bases between.

In this sample, this clonotype turned up many times. CDR3 loop: CSAASTHQETQYF. The CDR3 DNA follows: TGCAGTGCCGCCTCGACTCATCAAGAGACCCAGTACTTC. This chain connects TRBV20-1 to TRBJ2-5; no clear D gene. This CDR3 has 13 residues. The germline gives CDR1 DFQATT, CDR2 SNEGSKA (reference sequence). V lost 6 bases to trimming and J lost 2 bases, with 13 bases between them.

The chain carries TRBV6-1 and TRBJ2-2, with D unclear. This CDR3 has 14 amino acids. V was cut by 5 bases and J by 7 bases, with 14 bases left in between. Germline lookup yields CDR1 MNHNS and CDR2 SASEGT. The CDR3 spells CASSSLRVSGELFF. The CDR3 DNA reads TGTGCCAGCAGTAGCTTACGGGTTAGCGGGGAGCTGTTTTTT.

This clonotype has a handful of counts. The chain carries TRBV11-2 and TRBJ1-1; TRBD1 is a possible D gene (5 bases). This CDR3 has 13 residues. V gave up 0 bases and J gave up 9 bases, with 11 bases separating them. CDR1 SGHAT and CDR2 FQNNGV come from the germline V gene. In DNA, the CDR3 is TGTGCCAGCAGCTTAGATCGGAGGGGAAAAGCTTTCTTT. Residues: CASSLDRRGKAFF. The complete variable domain, with remaining parts taken from reference TRBV11-2 and TRBJ1-1, reads EAGVAQSPRYKIIEKRQSVAFWCNPISGHATLYWYQQILGQGPKLLIQFQNNGVVDDSQLPKDRFSAERLKGVDSTLKIQPAKLEDSAVYLCASSLDRRGKAFFGQGTRLTVV.

The rearrangement joins TRBV24-1 to TRBJ1-2, with a possible D match to TRBD1 (5 bases). The CDR3 loop spans 15 amino acids. Per the germline V gene, CDR1 is KGHDR and CDR2 is SFDVKD. V was trimmed by 3 bases and J by 0 bases, leaving 10 bases between them. CDR3 bases: TGTGCCACCAGTGATGGCTCGACAGCTAACTATGGCTACACCTTC. This encodes CATSDGSTANYGYTF.

V usage is TRBV12-3 or TRBV12-4 and J usage is TRBJ2-7, with TRBD2 matching 9 bases. The CDR3 length is 18 residues. V lost 3 bases and J lost 2; bases outside the gene matches: 14. CDR3: CASSFGGPGLACAYEQYF. The CDR3 DNA reads as TGTGCCAGCAGTTTCGGCGGGCCTGGACTAGCGTGTGCCTACGAGCAGTACTTC.

The V gene is TRBV27, the J gene TRBJ2-7, with 7 positions matching TRBD2. The CDR3 is 14 amino acids. Germline assignment: CDR1 MNHEY and CDR2 SMNVEV (reference sequence). Germline trimming cut 3 bases from V and 3 bases from J; bases unmatched to any gene: 5. The CDR3 sequence: CASSFRREIYEQYF. The CDR3, as DNA: TGTGCCAGCAGTTTTAGGCGGGAGATCTACGAGCAGTACTTC.

In this sample, this clonotype turned up many times. This chain links TRBV3-1 with TRBJ1-2; D is uncertain. Per the germline V gene, CDR1 is LGHDT and CDR2 is YNNKEL (reference sequence). Trimming stripped 4 bases from V and 3 bases from J, with 12 bases between. The CDR3 contains 14 residues. CDR3: CASSPRWDDYGYTF. CDR3 DNA: TGTGCCAGCAGCCCCCGATGGGATGACTATGGCTACACCTTC.

This clonotype appeared a few times. The chain links TRBV29-1 to TRBJ2-3; no clear D. Germline V gene sequence: CDR1 SQVTM, CDR2 ANQGSEA. The CDR3 is made up of 12 amino acids. V lost 7 bases to trimming and J lost 2 bases, with 10 bases between them. The CDR3 sequence is CSGCQDTDTQYF. The CDR3 bases are TGCAGCGGATGCCAAGACACAGATACGCAGTATTTT.

This clonotype was counted a few times. The genes are TRBV10-3 and TRBJ2-1; 14 bases fit TRBD2. The CDR3 has 15 amino acids. Germline V gene data show CDR1 as ENHRY and CDR2 as SYGVKD. V was clipped by 6 bases and J by 4 bases; unmatched bases: 2. The CDR3 loop reads CAIRTSGGAYNEQFF. In DNA, the CDR3 is TGTGCCATCAGGACTAGCGGGGGGGCGTACAATGAGCAGTTCTTC.

This sequence joins TRBV5-1 and TRBJ2-5; D uncertain. Germline V gene data show CDR1 as SGHRS and CDR2 as YFSETQ. The CDR3 length is 18 residues. Between the trimmed V and J ends, which lost 0 bases and 4 bases, there was a span of 22 bases. This chain's CDR3 is CASSLVPTRLGAVETQYF. The CDR3 DNA is TGCGCCAGCAGCTTGGTTCCCACACGGCTGGGTGCGGTAGAGACCCAGTACTTC.

This clonotype was picked up many times. The chain recombines TRBV7-2 with TRBJ2-7, with a weak D call TRBD2 (5 bases). The length of the CDR3 is 16 residues. V lost 3 bases and J lost 0, with 15 bases in between. CDR1 is SGHTA, CDR2 FQGNSA, per germline. CDR3 nucleotide sequence: TGTGCCAGCAGCTTTGTGTCGGGAATCACCTCCTACGAGCAGTACTTC. Translated: CASSFVSGITSYEQYF.

CDR3 amino acids: CASSARTVMSYNEQFF. In DNA form, the CDR3 reads TGCGCCAGCAGCGCCCGGACAGTTATGTCCTACAATGAGCAGTTCTTC. The chain has TRBV5-1 and TRBJ2-1, with a possible D match to TRBD1 (6 bases). The ends were cut back, 4 bases at V and 1 base at J, with 15 bases in the middle. The CDR3 spans 16 residues. Germline assignment: CDR1 SGHRS and CDR2 YFSETQ.

The J gene is TRBJ1-1, the V gene TRBV12-3 or TRBV12-4, with D perhaps matching TRBD1 (6 bases). The V gene lost 6 bases and the J gene lost 6 bases, with 14 bases spanning the gap. This CDR3 has 13 amino acids. CDR3 DNA: TGTGCCAGCAGCGAACAGGGACTCTCTGAAGCTTTCTTT. This translates into CASSEQGLSEAFF.

There are a few counts of this clonotype. The J gene is TRBJ1-5, the V gene TRBV12-3 or TRBV12-4, with D unclear. Trimming removed 3 bases at V and 7 bases at J, with 7 bases between. This CDR3 region has 12 residues. The CDR3 region is CASSFFEQPQHF. CDR3 nucleotides: TGTGCCAGCAGTTTCTTTGAACAGCCCCAGCATTTT.

This clonotype was observed a few times. The chain recombines TRBV18 with TRBJ2-1; D gene ambiguous. Between the trimmed V and J ends, which lost 1 base and 7 bases, there was a span of 14 bases. This CDR3 has 15 amino acids. Germline values: CDR1 KGHSH, CDR2 LQKENI. The CDR3 nucleotides are TGTGCCAGCTCACCACAGGCCCTGAGACCAAATGAGCAGTTCTTC. This translates into CASSPQALRPNEQFF.

The rearrangement joins TRBV10-3 to TRBJ2-3; TRBD2 matches 11 bases. After removal of 6 bases from V and 2 bases from J, the junction contained 7 bases not matched to a gene. This CDR3 contains 16 residues. Germline V gene lookup returns CDR1 ENHRY and CDR2 SYGVKD. The CDR3 here is CAISPGTSGFTDTQYF. The CDR3 nucleotides read TGTGCCATCAGCCCCGGGACTAGCGGCTTCACAGATACGCAGTATTTT.